This TCR beta chain was sequenced for a study of T cell responses to AZD1222 COVID-19 vaccine. The study's findings and limits: Baseline serology detected seropositivity in only a handful of AZD1222 recipients. CD4 TCRs covered the whole spike, strongest at regions 160-218 and 743-854. Vaccination with two AZD1222 doses was followed by a rise in Spike-specific TCR breadth and depth.

Germline V lookup: CDR1 SGHTA, CDR2 FQGNSA. J lost 4 bases, V lost 5 bases, and 14 bases had no gene match. The CDR3 contains 17 residues. Details on this clone: No antigen is known for it.

Profiling relied on immunoSEQ multiplex PCR, and the TCRdb table lists in-frame clones only, not all of them. In the table there are 90,000 to 120,000 clones, 70% to 90% of which are singletons. The sequence was obtained from an adult who received the AZD1222 COVID-19 vaccine. The sample here was peripheral blood, taken 28 days after the second AZD1222 dose. This chain uses TRBV7-2 with TRBJ2-1, with 7 bases aligning to TRBD2. The DNA of the CDR3 is TGTGCCAGCAGCCACGGGTGGGGCGGGAGTAGGTACAATGAGCAGTTCTTC. It specifies CASSHGWGGSRYNEQFF.